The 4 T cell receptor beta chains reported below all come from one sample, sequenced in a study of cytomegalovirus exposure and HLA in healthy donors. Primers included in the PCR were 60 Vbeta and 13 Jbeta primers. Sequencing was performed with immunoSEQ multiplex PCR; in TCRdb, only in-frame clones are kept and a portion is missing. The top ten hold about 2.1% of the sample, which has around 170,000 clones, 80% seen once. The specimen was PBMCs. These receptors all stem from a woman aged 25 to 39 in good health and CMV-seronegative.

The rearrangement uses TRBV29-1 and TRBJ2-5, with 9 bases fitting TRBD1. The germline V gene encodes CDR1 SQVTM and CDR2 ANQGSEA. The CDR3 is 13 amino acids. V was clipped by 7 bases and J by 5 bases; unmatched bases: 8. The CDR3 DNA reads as TGCAGCGCCCGACAGGGGGTCGTGGAGACCCAGTACTTC. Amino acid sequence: CSARQGVVETQYF.

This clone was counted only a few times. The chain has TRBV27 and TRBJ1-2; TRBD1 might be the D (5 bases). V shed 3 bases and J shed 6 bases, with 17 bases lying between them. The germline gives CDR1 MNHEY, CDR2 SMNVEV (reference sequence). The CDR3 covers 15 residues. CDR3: CASSLGSGDLDGYTF. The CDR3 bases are TGTGCCAGCAGTTTGGGTTCGGGGGATTTGGATGGCTACACCTTC.

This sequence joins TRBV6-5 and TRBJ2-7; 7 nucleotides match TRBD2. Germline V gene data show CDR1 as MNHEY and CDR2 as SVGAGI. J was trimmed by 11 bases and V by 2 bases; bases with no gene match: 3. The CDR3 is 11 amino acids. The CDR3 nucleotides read TGTGCCAGCAGTTACCCAGGGAGGGAGTACTTC. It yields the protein CASSYPGREYF.

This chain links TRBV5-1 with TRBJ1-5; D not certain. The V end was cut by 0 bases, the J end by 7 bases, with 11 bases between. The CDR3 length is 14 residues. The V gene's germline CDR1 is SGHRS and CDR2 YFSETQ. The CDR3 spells CASSLGARGQPQHF. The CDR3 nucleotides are TGCGCCAGCAGCTTGGGCGCTCGGGGACAGCCCCAGCATTTT.